These 25 T cell receptor beta chains share one sample of origin, sequenced in a study of patients and donors after allogeneic stem cell transplantation. TCRdb called the RT-PCR reads again in MiXCR, with one record for every CDR3 protein. Counted here are about 160,000 distinct CDR3 sequences, approximately 37% occurring once; the ten biggest clones make up less than 60%. What was sequenced was blood, either unsorted or a sorted T cell fraction (not recorded which). The source is a human donor who was either an allogeneic HSCT recipient or a stem cell or donor lymphocyte infusion donor (not recorded which). It is not recorded whose cells these are; they may come from a transplant donor.

This clonotype has just a few counts. The V and J genes are TRBV6-2 or TRBV6-3 and TRBJ1-5; D gene ambiguous. The CDR3 runs 13 residues. Looked up from germline, CDR1 is MNHEY and CDR2 is SVGEGT. The V and J ends lost 0 bases and 7 bases respectively, with 7 bases between them. The CDR3, as DNA: TGTGCCAGCAGTTACTCGGCCTTCCAGCCCCAGCATTTT. This translates into CASSYSAFQPQHF.

The V call is TRBV7-9, the J call TRBJ2-3; 7 positions match TRBD1. The V and J ends lost 5 bases and 2 bases, in that order; junction bases with no gene match: 7. Germline lookup yields CDR1 SEHNR and CDR2 FQNEAQ (reference sequence). CDR3 size: 15 residues. The CDR3, as DNA: TGTGCCAGCAGCCCCCCGACAGGGAACACAGATACGCAGTATTTT. Residues: CASSPPTGNTDTQYF. Based on the CDR3 plus reference TRBV7-9 and TRBJ2-3, the full variable domain is DTGVSQNPRHKITKRGQNVTFRCDPISEHNRLYWYRQTLGQGPEFLTYFQNEAQLEKSRLLSDRFSAERPKGSFSTLEIQRTEQGDSAMYLCASSPPTGNTDTQYFGPGTRLTVL.

This clonotype has more than one count but fewer than ten. This rearrangement joins TRBV12-3 or TRBV12-4 to TRBJ1-1; 8 bases are a match to TRBD1. V was pared by 3 bases and J by 5 bases, with 5 bases of the junction left unmatched. The CDR3 sequence is 14 residues long. The CDR3: CASSFQGARTEAFF. The CDR3 DNA sequence: TGTGCCAGCAGTTTTCAGGGGGCGAGAACTGAAGCTTTCTTT.

The chain combines TRBV4-3 with TRBJ1-1, with D unresolved. This CDR3 region has 15 residues. Trimming took off 3 bases at V and 4 bases at J, with 15 bases between the two ends. The V gene's germline CDR1 is LGHNA and CDR2 YSLEER. CDR3 residues: CASSQVIQSTTEAFF. For the CDR3, the DNA is TGCGCCAGCAGCCAGGTGATCCAGTCTACCACTGAAGCTTTCTTT.

This clonotype turned up a few times. The chain links TRBV5-1 to TRBJ1-1; 9 nucleotides line up with TRBD1. The CDR3 spans 15 residues. After removal of 3 bases from V and 0 bases from J, the junction contained 3 bases not matched to a gene. Per germline, CDR1 SGHRS and CDR2 YFSETQ. The CDR3 DNA is TGCGCCAGCAGCTCCGGACAGGGGATGAACACTGAAGCTTTCTTT. It encodes CASSSGQGMNTEAFF. Looking up the rest from reference TRBV5-1 and TRBJ1-1 gives the full variable domain: KAGVTQTPRYLIKTRGQQVTLSCSPISGHRSVSWYQQTPGQGLQFLFEYFSETQRNKGNFPGRFSGRQFSNSRSEMNVSTLELGDSALYLCASSSGQGMNTEAFFGQGTRLTVV.

V usage is TRBV10-3 and J usage is TRBJ1-5; no clear D. Germline CDR1 and CDR2: ENHRY and SYGVKD. V was pared by 3 bases and J by 3 bases, with 9 bases between. This CDR3 contains 14 residues. CDR3 protein: CAISDMTYNQPQHF. The CDR3 DNA sequence: TGTGCCATCAGTGATATGACTTACAATCAGCCCCAGCATTTT.

This chain links TRBV7-9 with TRBJ1-1, with D perhaps TRBD1 (5 bases). Germline V gene sequence: CDR1 SEHNR, CDR2 FQNEAQ (reference sequence). This CDR3 is built from 16 residues. V was pared by 1 base and J by 1 base, with 13 bases between. The CDR3 nucleotides read TGTGCCAGCAGCTTAGGGCCCAGGGCGGAGAACACTGAAGCTTTCTTT. It translates to CASSLGPRAENTEAFF.

The chain carries TRBV20-1 and TRBJ1-2; D not certain. The CDR3 totals 11 residues. Germline V gives CDR1 DFQATT, CDR2 SNEGSKA (reference sequence). V lost 6 bases and J 4 bases, leaving 9 bases between the germline ends. As DNA, the CDR3 is TGCAGTGCAACCCAGGTCTATGGCTACACCTTC. Its translation: CSATQVYGYTF.

The J gene is TRBJ2-5, the V gene TRBV5-5; D call uncertain. This CDR3 has 13 residues. Germline lookup yields CDR1 SGHKS and CDR2 YYEKEE (reference sequence). Between the trimmed V and J ends, which lost 0 bases and 3 bases, there was a span of 6 bases. CDR3 DNA: TGTGCCAGCAGCTTGGCCCTGGAAGAGACCCAGTACTTC. Translation: CASSLALEETQYF.

This clonotype was observed a few times. This chain connects TRBV29-1 to TRBJ2-7; the D gene is possibly TRBD1 (6 bases). CDR3 length equals 14 residues. The germline CDR1 and CDR2 sequences are SQVTM and ANQGSEA. The V end was cut by 5 bases, the J end by 2 bases, with 16 bases between. The chain's CDR3 is CSVTDSGKAYEQYF. In DNA, the CDR3 is TGCAGCGTTACGGACAGCGGAAAGGCCTACGAGCAGTACTTC.

This clonotype was seen more than once but under ten times. V and J are TRBV20-1 and TRBJ1-5; maybe TRBD1 (6 bases). The germline V and J ends were trimmed by 3 bases and 0 bases, with 12 bases remaining between them. Per germline, CDR1 DFQATT and CDR2 SNEGSKA (reference sequence). The CDR3 has 15 amino acids. The CDR3 nucleotides read TGCAGTGCTAGCCTCACGGGACATAGCAATCAGCCCCAGCATTTT. Protein sequence: CSASLTGHSNQPQHF.

The rearrangement uses TRBV5-6 and TRBJ1-5; tentative D call: TRBD1 (5 bases). Germline values: CDR1 SGHDT, CDR2 YYEEEE. This CDR3 is built from 15 residues. Between the trimmed V and J ends, which lost 4 bases and 2 bases, there was a span of 13 bases. For the CDR3, the DNA is TGTGCCAGCAGCCCTTGGGGCCCGGGCAATCAGCCCCAGCATTTT. It translates to CASSPWGPGNQPQHF.

This clonotype was seen a handful of times. The gene calls are TRBV12-3 or TRBV12-4 and TRBJ1-2, with 7 bases identical to TRBD1. CDR3 length: 16 amino acids. J lost 7 bases, V lost 7 bases, and 18 bases had no gene match. DNA for the CDR3: TGTGCCAGCACCCTTATTCCGGGACAGAACGTTGCTGGCTACACCTTC. Its protein product is CASTLIPGQNVAGYTF.

The chain employs TRBV14 and TRBJ2-7; 9 bases fit TRBD1. The germline V gene has CDR1 SGHDN and CDR2 FVKESK. The CDR3 is made up of 15 amino acids. Losses at the gene ends were 0 bases for V and 2 bases for J; bases not matched to a gene: 2. The CDR3 DNA reads as TGTGCCAGCAGCCAAGATTGGGACAGGGCCTACGAGCAGTACTTC. Amino acids: CASSQDWDRAYEQYF. Drawing the rest from reference TRBV14 and TRBJ2-7, the complete variable domain is EAGVTQFPSHSVIEKGQTVTLRCDPISGHDNLYWYRRVMGKEIKFLLHFVKESKQDESGMPNNRFLAERTGGTYSTLKVQPAELEDSGVYFCASSQDWDRAYEQYFGPGTRLTVT.

This clonotype has only one observation. The J gene is TRBJ2-3, the V gene TRBV6-6, with 7 nucleotides matching TRBD2. The CDR3 extends over 16 amino acids. After removal of 2 bases from V and 2 bases from J, the junction contained 7 bases not matched to a gene. The germline gives CDR1 MNHNY, CDR2 SVGAGI (reference sequence). The CDR3: CASSYGGGGYTDTQYF. The CDR3 DNA reads as TGTGCCAGCAGTTACGGCGGCGGGGGATACACAGATACGCAGTATTTT.

The chain is built from TRBV10-3 and TRBJ1-5; 7 bases are shared with TRBD1. The CDR3 is 16 residues long. CDR1 ENHRY and CDR2 SYGVKD come from the germline V gene. The junction had 4 bases not matched to a gene; V was cut back by 0 bases and J by 2 bases. Here the CDR3 reads CAISESDRAGNQPQHF. CDR3 coding DNA: TGTGCCATCAGTGAGTCTGACAGGGCAGGCAATCAGCCCCAGCATTTT.

This clonotype has only a few counts. The J gene is TRBJ2-5, the V gene TRBV5-1, with unresolved D. The CDR3 is 11 amino acids. V lost 5 bases, J lost 2 bases, and 4 bases lay in between. Germline-derived CDR1 and CDR2 are SGHRS and YFSETQ. This chain's CDR3 is CASRRQETQYF. In DNA form, the CDR3 reads TGCGCCAGCAGGCGTCAAGAGACCCAGTACTTC.

This clonotype has more than one count but fewer than ten. The gene calls are TRBV19 and TRBJ1-1; D is ambiguous. This CDR3 region has 13 residues. Germline V gives CDR1 LNHDA, CDR2 SQIVND (reference sequence). V lost 5 bases and J lost 2, with 9 bases in between. Written as DNA, the CDR3 is TGTGCCAGTAGTGCGGTCGGCAACACTGAAGCTTTCTTT. It is translated as CASSAVGNTEAFF.

This sequence joins TRBV6-5 and TRBJ2-2, with D unclear. Germline CDR1 and CDR2: MNHEY and SVGAGI. V was clipped by 2 bases and J by 1 base, with 5 bases between them. The CDR3 extends over 14 amino acids. The CDR3 nucleotides read TGTGCCAGCAGTTACGGGATGAACACCGGGGAGCTGTTTTTT. It yields the protein CASSYGMNTGELFF.

The V gene is TRBV3-1, the J gene TRBJ2-1; 7 nucleotides match TRBD2. CDR3 length: 13 residues. The trim removed 7 bases at V and 3 bases at J, leaving 3 bases unmatched. CDR1 and CDR2 (germline): LGHDT, YNNKEL (reference sequence). CDR3 sequence (DNA): TGTGCCAGCACGACGGGGGGCTACAATGAGCAGTTCTTC. The encoded protein is CASTTGGYNEQFF.

This clonotype was recorded once. The V call is TRBV28, the J call TRBJ1-2; D remains ambiguous. This CDR3 comprises 15 residues. Trimming left V 2 bases short and J 4 bases short, with 14 bases between. The germline gives CDR1 MDHEN, CDR2 SYDVKM. The CDR3 reads CASSLVPRGFYGYTF. In nucleotides, the CDR3 is TGTGCCAGCAGTTTAGTCCCCCGTGGATTCTATGGCTACACCTTC.

This clonotype was picked up a small number of times. The chain joins TRBV15 to TRBJ2-1, with a tentative D call TRBD2 (6 bases). CDR1 is LNHNV and CDR2 is YYDKDF in the germline V gene (reference sequence). The germline V and J ends were trimmed by 8 bases and 5 bases, with 16 bases remaining between them. The CDR3 is 14 amino acids. CDR3 protein: CATGRSSPNNEQFF. The CDR3 DNA reads as TGTGCCACCGGGAGGTCTAGCCCTAACAATGAGCAGTTCTTC.

There are a few counts of this clonotype. The V call is TRBV3-1, the J call TRBJ1-1; D remains unclear. CDR1 and CDR2 from the germline V gene are LGHDT and YNNKEL (reference sequence). CDR3 length equals 14 residues. V was pared by 0 bases and J by 7 bases, with 12 bases between. The CDR3 DNA is TGTGCCAGCAGCCAAGATTCGTGGGTCGGTGAAGCTTTCTTT. It specifies CASSQDSWVGEAFF.

This chain joins TRBV6-2 or TRBV6-3 and TRBJ2-1; 13 bases match TRBD2. CDR1 and CDR2 (germline): MNHEY, SVGEGT. J gave up 0 bases and V 0 bases, and 8 bases lay outside the gene matches. The CDR3 sequence is 20 residues long. The CDR3 reads CASSYSRLAGGPSSYNEQFF. Written as DNA, the CDR3 is TGTGCCAGCAGTTACTCGAGACTAGCGGGGGGTCCCAGCTCCTACAATGAGCAGTTCTTC.

The chain combines TRBV12-3 or TRBV12-4 with TRBJ2-4; 9 bases are shared with TRBD2. Trimming removed 5 bases from V and 10 bases from J; junction bases left unmatched: 12. CDR3 length: 15 amino acids. Here the CDR3 DNA reads TGTGCCAGCAGTCCCCGGGCTAGCGGGGATAGGATTCAGTACTTC. Amino acid sequence: CASSPRASGDRIQYF.